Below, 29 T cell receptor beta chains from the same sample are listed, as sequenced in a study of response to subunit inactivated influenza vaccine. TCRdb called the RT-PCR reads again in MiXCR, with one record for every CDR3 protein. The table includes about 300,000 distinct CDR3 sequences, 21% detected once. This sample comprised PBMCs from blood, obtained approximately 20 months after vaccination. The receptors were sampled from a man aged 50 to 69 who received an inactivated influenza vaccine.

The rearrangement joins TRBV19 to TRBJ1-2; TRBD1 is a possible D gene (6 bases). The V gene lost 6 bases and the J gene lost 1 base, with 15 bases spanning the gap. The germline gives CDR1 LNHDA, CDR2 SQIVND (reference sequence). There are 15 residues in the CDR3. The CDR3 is CASRVRGAFNYGYTF. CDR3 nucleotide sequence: TGTGCCAGTAGGGTCCGGGGGGCCTTTAACTATGGCTACACCTTC.

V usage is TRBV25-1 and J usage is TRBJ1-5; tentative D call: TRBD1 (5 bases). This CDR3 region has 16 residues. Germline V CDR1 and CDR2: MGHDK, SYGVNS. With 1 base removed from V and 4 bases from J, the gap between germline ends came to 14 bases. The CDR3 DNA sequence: TGTGCCAGCAGTGAATCCGGGACCTCCGGGAATCAGCCCCAGCATTTT. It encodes CASSESGTSGNQPQHF.

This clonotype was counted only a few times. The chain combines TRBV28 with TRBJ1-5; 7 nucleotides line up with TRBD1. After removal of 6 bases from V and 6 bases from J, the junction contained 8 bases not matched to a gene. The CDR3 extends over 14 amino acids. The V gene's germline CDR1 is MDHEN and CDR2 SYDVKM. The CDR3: CASSRPPGGQPQHF. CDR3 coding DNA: TGTGCCAGCAGCCGACCTCCAGGGGGTCAGCCCCAGCATTTT.

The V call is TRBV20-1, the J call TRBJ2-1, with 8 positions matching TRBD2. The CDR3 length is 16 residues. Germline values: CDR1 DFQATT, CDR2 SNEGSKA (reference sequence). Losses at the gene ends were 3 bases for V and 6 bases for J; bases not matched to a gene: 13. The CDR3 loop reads CSASGSFSGNGNEQFF. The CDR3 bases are TGCAGTGCTAGCGGGTCGTTTAGCGGGAATGGCAATGAGCAGTTCTTC.

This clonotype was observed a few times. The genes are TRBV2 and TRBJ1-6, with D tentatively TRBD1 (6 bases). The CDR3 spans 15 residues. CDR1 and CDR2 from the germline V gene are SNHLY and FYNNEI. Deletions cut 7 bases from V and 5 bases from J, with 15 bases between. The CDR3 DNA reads TGTGCCAGCAAAGCCCGGACAGCCAATAATTCACCCCTCCACTTT. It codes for CASKARTANNSPLHF.

The CDR3 loop is CASSRTGTSGHNEQFF. Here the CDR3 DNA reads TGTGCCAGCAGCCGGACCGGGACTAGCGGCCACAATGAGCAGTTCTTC. The chain couples TRBV4-2 to TRBJ2-1, with 11 bases fitting TRBD2. Germline assignment: CDR1 LGHNA and CDR2 YNFKEQ. J lost 5 bases, V lost 4 bases, and 7 bases had no gene match. The CDR3 contains 16 residues.

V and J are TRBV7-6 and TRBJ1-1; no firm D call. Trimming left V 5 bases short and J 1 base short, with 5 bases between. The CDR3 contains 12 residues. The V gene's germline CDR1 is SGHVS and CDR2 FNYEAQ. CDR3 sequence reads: CASSDQNTEAFF. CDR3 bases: TGTGCCAGCAGCGACCAGAACACTGAAGCTTTCTTT.

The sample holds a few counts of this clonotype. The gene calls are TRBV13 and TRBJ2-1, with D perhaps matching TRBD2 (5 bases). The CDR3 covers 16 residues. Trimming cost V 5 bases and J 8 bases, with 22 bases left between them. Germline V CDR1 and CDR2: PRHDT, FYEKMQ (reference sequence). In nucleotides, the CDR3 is TGTGCCAGCAGCACCCCGGCCTTGCCCGGAGGCGATGAGCAGTTCTTC. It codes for CASSTPALPGGDEQFF.

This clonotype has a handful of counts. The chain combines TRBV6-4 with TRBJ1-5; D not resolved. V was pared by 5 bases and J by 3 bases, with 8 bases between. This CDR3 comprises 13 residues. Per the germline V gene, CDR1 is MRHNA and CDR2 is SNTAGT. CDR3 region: CASSLEDNQPQHF. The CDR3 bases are TGTGCCAGCAGTCTGGAAGACAATCAGCCCCAGCATTTT.

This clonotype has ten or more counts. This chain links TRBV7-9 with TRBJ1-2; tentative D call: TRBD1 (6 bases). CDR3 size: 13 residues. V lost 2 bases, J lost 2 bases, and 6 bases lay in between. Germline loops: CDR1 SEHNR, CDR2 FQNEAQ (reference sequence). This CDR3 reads CASSLQGNYGYTF. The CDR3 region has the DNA TGTGCCAGCAGCTTACAGGGGAACTATGGCTACACCTTC.

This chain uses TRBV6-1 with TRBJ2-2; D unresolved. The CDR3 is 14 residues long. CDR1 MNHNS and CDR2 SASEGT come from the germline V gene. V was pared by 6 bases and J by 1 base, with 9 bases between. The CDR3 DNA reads TGTGCCAGCAGGTCCAATCGGAACACCGGGGAGCTGTTTTTT. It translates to CASRSNRNTGELFF.

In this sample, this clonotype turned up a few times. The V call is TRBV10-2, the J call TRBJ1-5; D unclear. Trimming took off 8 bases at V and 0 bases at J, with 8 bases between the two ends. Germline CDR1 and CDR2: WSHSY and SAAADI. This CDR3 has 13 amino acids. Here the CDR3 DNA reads TGCGCCAGCGGCGAACATAGCAATCAGCCCCAGCATTTT. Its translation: CASGEHSNQPQHF.

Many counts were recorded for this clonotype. The CDR3 region is CASSQGDSYYGYTF. The CDR3 DNA sequence: TGTGCCAGCAGCCAGGGGGACAGCTACTATGGCTACACCTTC. This rearrangement joins TRBV4-2 to TRBJ1-2; TRBD1 agrees at 7 bases. The CDR3 is made up of 14 amino acids. Losses at the gene ends were 3 bases for V and 3 bases for J; bases not matched to a gene: 4. Germline CDR1 LGHNA, CDR2 YNFKEQ.

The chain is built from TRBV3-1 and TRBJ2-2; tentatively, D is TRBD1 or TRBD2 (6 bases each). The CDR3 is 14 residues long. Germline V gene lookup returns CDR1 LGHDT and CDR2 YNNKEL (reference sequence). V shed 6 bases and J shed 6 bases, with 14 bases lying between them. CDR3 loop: CASRLGGSAGELFF. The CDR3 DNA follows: TGTGCCAGCAGGTTAGGGGGGTCGGCCGGGGAGCTGTTTTTT. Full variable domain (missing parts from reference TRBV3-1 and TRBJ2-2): DTAVSQTPKYLVTQMGNDKSIKCEQNLGHDTMYWYKQDSKKFLKIMFSYNNKELIINETVPNRFSPKSPDKAHLNLHINSLELGDSAVYFCASRLGGSAGELFFGEGSRLTVL.

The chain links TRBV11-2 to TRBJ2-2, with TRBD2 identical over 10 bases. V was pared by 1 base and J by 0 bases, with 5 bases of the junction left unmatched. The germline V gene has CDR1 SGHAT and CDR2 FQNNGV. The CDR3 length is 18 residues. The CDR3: CASSLVTLAGANTGELFF. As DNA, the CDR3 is TGTGCCAGCAGCTTAGTCACGCTAGCGGGGGCGAACACCGGGGAGCTGTTTTTT. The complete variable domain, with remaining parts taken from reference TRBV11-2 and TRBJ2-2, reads EAGVAQSPRYKIIEKRQSVAFWCNPISGHATLYWYQQILGQGPKLLIQFQNNGVVDDSQLPKDRFSAERLKGVDSTLKIQPAKLEDSAVYLCASSLVTLAGANTGELFFGEGSRLTVL.

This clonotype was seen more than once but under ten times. As DNA, the CDR3 is TGCAGCGTTGAATCCCAAGGGGCGGTGAACACTGAAGCTTTCTTT. Translating it yields CSVESQGAVNTEAFF. V and J are TRBV29-1 and TRBJ1-1; a possible D gene is TRBD1 (5 bases). This CDR3 spans 15 amino acids. Germline CDR1 reads SQVTM; CDR2 reads ANQGSEA. The V gene lost 2 bases and the J gene lost 0 bases, with 13 bases spanning the gap.

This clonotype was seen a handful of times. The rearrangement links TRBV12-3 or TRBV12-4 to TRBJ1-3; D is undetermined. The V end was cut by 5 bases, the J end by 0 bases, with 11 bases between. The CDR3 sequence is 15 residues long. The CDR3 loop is CASSAGLASGNTIYF. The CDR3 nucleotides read TGTGCCAGCAGTGCCGGACTGGCCTCTGGAAACACCATATATTTT.

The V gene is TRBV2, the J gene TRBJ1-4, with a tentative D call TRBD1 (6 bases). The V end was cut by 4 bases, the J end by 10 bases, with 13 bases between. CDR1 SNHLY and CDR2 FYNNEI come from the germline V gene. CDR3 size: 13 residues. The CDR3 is CASSGGGYGKLFF. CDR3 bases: TGTGCCAGCAGTGGTGGGGGCTACGGAAAACTGTTTTTT.

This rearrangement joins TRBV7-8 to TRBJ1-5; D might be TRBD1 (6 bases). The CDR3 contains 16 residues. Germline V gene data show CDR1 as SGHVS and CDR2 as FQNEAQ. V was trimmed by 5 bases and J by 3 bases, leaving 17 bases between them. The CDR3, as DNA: TGTGCCAGCAGCCTACAGGGTGCGGGGCACAATCAGCCCCAGCATTTT. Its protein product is CASSLQGAGHNQPQHF.

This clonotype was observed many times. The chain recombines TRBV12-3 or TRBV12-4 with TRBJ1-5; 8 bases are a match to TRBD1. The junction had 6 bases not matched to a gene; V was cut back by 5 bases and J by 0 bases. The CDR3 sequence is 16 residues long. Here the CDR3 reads CASSPPGQDSNQPQHF. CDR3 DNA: TGTGCCAGCAGTCCTCCGGGACAGGATAGCAATCAGCCCCAGCATTTT.

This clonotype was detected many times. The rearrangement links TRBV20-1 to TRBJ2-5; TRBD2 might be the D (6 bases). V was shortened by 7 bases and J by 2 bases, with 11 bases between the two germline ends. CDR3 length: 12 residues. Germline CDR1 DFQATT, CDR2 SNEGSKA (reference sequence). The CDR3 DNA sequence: TGCAGTGGGAGGACTACACAAGAGACCCAGTACTTC. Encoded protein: CSGRTTQETQYF.

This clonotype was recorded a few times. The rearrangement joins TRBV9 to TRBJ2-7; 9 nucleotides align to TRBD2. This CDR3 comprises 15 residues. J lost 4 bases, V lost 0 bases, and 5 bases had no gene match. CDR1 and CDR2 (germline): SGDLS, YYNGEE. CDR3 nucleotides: TGTGCCAGCAGCGTAGCTAGCGGGATGGCTTACGAGCAGTACTTC. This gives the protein CASSVASGMAYEQYF. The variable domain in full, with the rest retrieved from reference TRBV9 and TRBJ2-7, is DSGVTQTPKHLITATGQRVTLRCSPRSGDLSVYWYQQSLDQGLQFLIQYYNGEERAKGNILERFSAQQFPDLHSELNLSSLELGDSALYFCASSVASGMAYEQYFGPGTRLTVT.

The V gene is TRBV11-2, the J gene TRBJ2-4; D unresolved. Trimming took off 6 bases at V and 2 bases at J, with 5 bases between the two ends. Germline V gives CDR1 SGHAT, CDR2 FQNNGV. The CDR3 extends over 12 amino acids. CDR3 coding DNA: TGTGCCAGCAGTCTCCCCAAAAACATTCAGTACTTC. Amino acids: CASSLPKNIQYF.

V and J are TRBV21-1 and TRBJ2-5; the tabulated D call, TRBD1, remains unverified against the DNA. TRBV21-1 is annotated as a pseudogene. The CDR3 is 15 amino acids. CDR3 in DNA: TGTGCCAGCAGCAAAGGGGACAGGGGAGAAGAGACCCAGTACTTC. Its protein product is CASSKGDRGEETQYF.

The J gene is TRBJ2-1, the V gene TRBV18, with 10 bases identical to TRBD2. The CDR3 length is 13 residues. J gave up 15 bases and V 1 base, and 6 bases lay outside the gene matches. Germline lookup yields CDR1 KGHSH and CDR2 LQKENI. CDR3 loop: CASSPQGTSVLFF. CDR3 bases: TGTGCCAGCTCACCACAGGGGACTAGCGTTCTGTTCTTC.

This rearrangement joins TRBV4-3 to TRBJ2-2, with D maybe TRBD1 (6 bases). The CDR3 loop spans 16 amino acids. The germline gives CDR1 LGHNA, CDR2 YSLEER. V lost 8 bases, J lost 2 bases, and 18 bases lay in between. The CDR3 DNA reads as TGCGCCAGCCCCGACCTAGGACAGATAAACACCGGGGAGCTGTTTTTT. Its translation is CASPDLGQINTGELFF.

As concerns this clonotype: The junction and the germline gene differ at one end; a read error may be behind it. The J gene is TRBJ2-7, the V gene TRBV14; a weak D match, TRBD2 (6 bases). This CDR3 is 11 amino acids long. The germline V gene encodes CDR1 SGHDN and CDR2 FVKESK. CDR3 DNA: TGTGCCAGCAGCCAAGTGGCTAGCGTATCCTTC. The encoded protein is CASSQVASVSF.

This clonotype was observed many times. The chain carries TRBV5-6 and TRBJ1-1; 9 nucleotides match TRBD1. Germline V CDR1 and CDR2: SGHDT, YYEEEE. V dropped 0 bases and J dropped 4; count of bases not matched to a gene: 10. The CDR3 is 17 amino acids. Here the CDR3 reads CASSLGQTGGGTTEAFF. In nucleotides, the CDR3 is TGTGCCAGCAGCTTGGGACAGACAGGGGGAGGGACCACTGAAGCTTTCTTT. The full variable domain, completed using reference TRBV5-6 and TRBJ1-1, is DAGVTQSPTHLIKTRGQQVTLRCSPKSGHDTVSWYQQALGQGPQFIFQYYEEEERQRGNFPDRFSGHQFPNYSSELNVNALLLGDSALYLCASSLGQTGGGTTEAFFGQGTRLTVV.

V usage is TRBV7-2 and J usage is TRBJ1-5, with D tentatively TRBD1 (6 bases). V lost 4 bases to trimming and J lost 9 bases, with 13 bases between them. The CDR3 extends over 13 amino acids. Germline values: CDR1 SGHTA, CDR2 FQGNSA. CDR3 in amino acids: CASSSRDKGPQHF. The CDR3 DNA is TGTGCCAGCAGCTCCCGGGACAAGGGGCCCCAGCATTTT. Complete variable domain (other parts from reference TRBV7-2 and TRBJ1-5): GAGVSQSPSNKVTEKGKDVELRCDPISGHTALYWYRQSLGQGLEFLIYFQGNSAPDKSGLPSDRFSAERTGGSVSTLTIQRTQQEDSAVYLCASSSRDKGPQHFGDGTRLSIL.